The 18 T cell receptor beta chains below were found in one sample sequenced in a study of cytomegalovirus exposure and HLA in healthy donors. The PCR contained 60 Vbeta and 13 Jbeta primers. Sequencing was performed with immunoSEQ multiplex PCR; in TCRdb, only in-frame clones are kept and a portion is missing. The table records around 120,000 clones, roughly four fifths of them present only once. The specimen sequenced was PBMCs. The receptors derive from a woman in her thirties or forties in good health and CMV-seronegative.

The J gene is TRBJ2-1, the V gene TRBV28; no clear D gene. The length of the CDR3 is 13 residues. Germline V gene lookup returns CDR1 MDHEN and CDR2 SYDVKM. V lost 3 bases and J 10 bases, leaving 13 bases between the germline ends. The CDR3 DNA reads TGTGCCAGCAGTTTTACCCCGTACACGGAGCAGTTCTTC. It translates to CASSFTPYTEQFF.

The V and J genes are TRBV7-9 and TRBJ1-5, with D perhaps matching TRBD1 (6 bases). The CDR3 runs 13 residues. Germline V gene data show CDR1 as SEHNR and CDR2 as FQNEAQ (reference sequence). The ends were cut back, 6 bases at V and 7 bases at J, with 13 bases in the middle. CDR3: CASSPRGEQPQHF. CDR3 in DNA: TGTGCCAGCAGTCCCAGGGGTGAACAGCCCCAGCATTTT.

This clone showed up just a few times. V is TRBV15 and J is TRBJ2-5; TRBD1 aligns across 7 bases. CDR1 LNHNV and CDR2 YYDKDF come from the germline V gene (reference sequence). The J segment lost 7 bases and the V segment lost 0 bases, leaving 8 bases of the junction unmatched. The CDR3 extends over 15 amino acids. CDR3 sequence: CATSRDKGQFWTQYF. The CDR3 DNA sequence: TGTGCCACCAGCAGAGATAAGGGACAGTTCTGGACCCAGTACTTC.

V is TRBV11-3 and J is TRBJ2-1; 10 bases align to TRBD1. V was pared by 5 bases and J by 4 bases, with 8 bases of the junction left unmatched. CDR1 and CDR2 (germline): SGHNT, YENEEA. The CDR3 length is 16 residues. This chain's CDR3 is CASSPSWDRGYNEQFF. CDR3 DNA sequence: TGTGCCAGCAGCCCCTCCTGGGACAGGGGATACAATGAGCAGTTCTTC.

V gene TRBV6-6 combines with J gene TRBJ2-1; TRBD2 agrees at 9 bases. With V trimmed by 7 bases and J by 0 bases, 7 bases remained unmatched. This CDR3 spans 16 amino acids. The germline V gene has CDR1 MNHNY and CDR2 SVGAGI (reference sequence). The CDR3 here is CASIKTSGSSYNEQFF. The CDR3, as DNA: TGTGCCAGCATTAAGACTAGCGGAAGCTCCTACAATGAGCAGTTCTTC.

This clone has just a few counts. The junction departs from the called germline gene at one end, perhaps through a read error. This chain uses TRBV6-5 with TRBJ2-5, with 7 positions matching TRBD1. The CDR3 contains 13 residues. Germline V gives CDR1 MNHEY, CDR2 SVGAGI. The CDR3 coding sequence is TGTGCCAGCTTCTCCGGGACAGACACTAGAGGGGACTTC. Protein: CASFSGTDTRGDF.

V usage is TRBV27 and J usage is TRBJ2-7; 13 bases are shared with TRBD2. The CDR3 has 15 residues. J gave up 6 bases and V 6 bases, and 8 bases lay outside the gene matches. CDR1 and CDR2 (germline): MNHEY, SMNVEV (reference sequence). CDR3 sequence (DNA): TGTGCCAGCAGGCACCTACTAGCGGGAGGGGCCGAGCAGTACTTC. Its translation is CASRHLLAGGAEQYF.

The chain's CDR3 is CASSFGASVGTQYF. DNA of the CDR3: TGTGCCAGCAGTTTTGGGGCCTCGGTAGGGACCCAGTACTTC. The chain links TRBV28 to TRBJ2-5; possibly TRBD1 for D (5 bases). The CDR3 consists of 14 residues. CDR1 is MDHEN and CDR2 is SYDVKM in the germline V gene. Trimming removed 3 bases from V and 7 bases from J, with 15 bases in between.

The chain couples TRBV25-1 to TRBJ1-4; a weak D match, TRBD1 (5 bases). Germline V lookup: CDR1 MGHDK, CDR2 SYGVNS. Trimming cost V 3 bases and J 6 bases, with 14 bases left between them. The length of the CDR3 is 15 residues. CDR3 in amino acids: CASSDSGTLDEKLFF. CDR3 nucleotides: TGTGCCAGCAGTGACTCCGGGACTCTAGATGAAAAACTGTTTTTT. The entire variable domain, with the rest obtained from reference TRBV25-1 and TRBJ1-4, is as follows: EADIYQTPRYLVIGTGKKITLECSQTMGHDKMYWYQQDPGMELHLIHYSYGVNSTEKGDLSSESTVSRIRTEHFPLTLESARPSHTSQYLCASSDSGTLDEKLFFGSGTQLSVL.

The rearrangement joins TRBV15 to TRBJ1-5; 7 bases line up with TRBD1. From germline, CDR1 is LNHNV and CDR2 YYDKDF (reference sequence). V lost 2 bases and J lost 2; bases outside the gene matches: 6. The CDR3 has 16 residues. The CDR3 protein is CATSRSTGKGNQPQHF. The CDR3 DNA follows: TGTGCCACCAGCAGATCGACAGGGAAGGGCAATCAGCCCCAGCATTTT.

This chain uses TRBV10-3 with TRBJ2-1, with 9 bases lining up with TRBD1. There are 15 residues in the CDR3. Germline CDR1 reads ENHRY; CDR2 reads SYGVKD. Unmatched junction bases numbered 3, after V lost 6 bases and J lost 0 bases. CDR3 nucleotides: TGTGCCATCAGACCGGGACAGGGCTCCTACAATGAGCAGTTCTTC. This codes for CAIRPGQGSYNEQFF.

In DNA, the CDR3 is TGTGCCAGCTCACCAGGAACGACCGAGCGAGAAAAACTGTTTTTT. This codes for CASSPGTTEREKLFF. The chain joins TRBV18 to TRBJ1-4; the D is unclear. The CDR3 extends over 15 amino acids. Germline CDR1 and CDR2: KGHSH and LQKENI. V gave up 2 bases and J gave up 8 bases, with 15 bases separating them.

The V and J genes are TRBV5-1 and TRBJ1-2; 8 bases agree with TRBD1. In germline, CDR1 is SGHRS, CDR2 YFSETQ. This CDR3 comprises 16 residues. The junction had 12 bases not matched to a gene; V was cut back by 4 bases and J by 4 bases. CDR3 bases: TGCGCCAGCAGCGATCAGGGGGCAGGTGGCCTCTATGGCTACACCTTC. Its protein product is CASSDQGAGGLYGYTF.

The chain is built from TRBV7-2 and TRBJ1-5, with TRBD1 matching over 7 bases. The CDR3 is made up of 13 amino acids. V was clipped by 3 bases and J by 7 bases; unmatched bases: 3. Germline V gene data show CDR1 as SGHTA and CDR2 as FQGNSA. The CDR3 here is CASSFDRDQPQHF. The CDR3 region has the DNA TGTGCCAGCAGCTTCGACAGGGACCAGCCCCAGCATTTT.

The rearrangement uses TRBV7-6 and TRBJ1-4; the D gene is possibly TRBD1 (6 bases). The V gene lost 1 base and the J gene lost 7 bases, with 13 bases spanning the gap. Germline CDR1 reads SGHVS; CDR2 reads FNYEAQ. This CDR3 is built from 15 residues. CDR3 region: CASSLVGGRGEKLFF. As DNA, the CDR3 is TGTGCCAGCAGCTTAGTGGGGGGGCGTGGTGAAAAACTGTTTTTT.

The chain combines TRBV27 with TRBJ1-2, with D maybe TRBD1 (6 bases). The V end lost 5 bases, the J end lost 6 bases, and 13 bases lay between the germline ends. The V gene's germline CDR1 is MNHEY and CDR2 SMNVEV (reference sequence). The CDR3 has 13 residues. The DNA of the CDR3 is TGTGCCAGCAGTCCACAGGGAGGGGATGGCTACACCTTC. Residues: CASSPQGGDGYTF.

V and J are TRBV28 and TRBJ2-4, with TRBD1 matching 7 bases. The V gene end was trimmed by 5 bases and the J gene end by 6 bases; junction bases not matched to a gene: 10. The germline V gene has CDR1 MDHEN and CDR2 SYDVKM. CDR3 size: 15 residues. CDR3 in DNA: TGTGCCAGCAGTACCCTGACAGGGATGGGAAACATTCAGTACTTC. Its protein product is CASSTLTGMGNIQYF.

CDR3 sequence (DNA): TGTGCCACGGGGACAGAACTCCCCTACAATGAGCAGTTCTTC. Translated, it gives CATGTELPYNEQFF. The V call is TRBV19, the J call TRBJ2-1; TRBD1 matches 7 bases. CDR1 and CDR2 from the germline V gene are LNHDA and SQIVND (reference sequence). This CDR3 region has 14 residues. J gave up 2 bases and V 10 bases, and 8 bases lay outside the gene matches.